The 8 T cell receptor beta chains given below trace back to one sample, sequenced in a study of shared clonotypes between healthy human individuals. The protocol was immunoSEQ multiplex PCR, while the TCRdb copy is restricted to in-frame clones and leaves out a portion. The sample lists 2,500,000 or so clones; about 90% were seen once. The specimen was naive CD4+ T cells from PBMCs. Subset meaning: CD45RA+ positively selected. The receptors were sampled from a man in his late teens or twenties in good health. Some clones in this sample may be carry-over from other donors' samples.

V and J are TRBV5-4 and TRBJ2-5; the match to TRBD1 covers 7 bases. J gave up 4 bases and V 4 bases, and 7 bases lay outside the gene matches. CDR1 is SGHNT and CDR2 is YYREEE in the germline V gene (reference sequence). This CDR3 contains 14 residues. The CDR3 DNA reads TGTGCCAGCAGCGAACGACAGGGAGTAGAGACCCAGTACTTC. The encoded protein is CASSERQGVETQYF.

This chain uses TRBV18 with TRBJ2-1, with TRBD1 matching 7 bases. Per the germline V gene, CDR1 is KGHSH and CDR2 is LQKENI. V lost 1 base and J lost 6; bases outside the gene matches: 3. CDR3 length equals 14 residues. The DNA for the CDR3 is TGTGCCAGCTCACCACAGGGGGCCCCCAATGAGCAGTTCTTC. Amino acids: CASSPQGAPNEQFF.

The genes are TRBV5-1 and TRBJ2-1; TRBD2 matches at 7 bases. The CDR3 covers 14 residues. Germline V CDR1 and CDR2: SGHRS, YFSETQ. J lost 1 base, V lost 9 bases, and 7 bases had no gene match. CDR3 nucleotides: TGCGCCACCGCCGGACTAGGATCCTACAATGAGCAGTTCTTC. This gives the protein CATAGLGSYNEQFF.

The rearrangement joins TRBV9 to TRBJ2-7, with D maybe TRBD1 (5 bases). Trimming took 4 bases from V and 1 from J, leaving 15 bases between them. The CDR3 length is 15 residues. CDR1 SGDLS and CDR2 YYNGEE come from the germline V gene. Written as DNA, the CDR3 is TGTGCCAGCAGCCCGAACGCAAGGGGATCCTACGAGCAGTACTTC. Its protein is CASSPNARGSYEQYF.

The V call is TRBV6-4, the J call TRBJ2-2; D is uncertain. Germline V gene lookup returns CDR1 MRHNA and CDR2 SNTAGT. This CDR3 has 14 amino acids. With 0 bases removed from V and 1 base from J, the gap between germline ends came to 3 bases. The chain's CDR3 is CASSDSLNTGELFF. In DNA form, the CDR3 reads TGTGCCAGCAGTGACTCGTTGAACACCGGGGAGCTGTTTTTT.

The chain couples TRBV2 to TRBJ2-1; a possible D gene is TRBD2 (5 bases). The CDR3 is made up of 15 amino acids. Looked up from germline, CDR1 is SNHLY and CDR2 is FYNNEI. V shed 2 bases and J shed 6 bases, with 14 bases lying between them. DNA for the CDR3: TGTGCCAGCAGTGAACTCGGGGTAACGGGCAATGAGCAGTTCTTC. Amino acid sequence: CASSELGVTGNEQFF.

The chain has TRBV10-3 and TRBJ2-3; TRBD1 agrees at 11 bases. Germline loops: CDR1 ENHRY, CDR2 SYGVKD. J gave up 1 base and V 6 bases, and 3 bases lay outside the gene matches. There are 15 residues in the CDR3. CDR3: CAISMGQGGTDTQYF. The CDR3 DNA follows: TGTGCCATCAGCATGGGACAGGGGGGCACAGATACGCAGTATTTT.

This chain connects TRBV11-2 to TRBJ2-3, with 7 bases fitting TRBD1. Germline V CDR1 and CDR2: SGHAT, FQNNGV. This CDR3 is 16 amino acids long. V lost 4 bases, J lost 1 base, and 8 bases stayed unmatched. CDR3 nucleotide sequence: TGTGCCAGCAGCTACCGACAGGGACGGGGCACAGATACGCAGTATTTT. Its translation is CASSYRQGRGTDTQYF. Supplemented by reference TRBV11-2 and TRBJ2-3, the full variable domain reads EAGVAQSPRYKIIEKRQSVAFWCNPISGHATLYWYQQILGQGPKLLIQFQNNGVVDDSQLPKDRFSAERLKGVDSTLKIQPAKLEDSAVYLCASSYRQGRGTDTQYFGPGTRLTVL.